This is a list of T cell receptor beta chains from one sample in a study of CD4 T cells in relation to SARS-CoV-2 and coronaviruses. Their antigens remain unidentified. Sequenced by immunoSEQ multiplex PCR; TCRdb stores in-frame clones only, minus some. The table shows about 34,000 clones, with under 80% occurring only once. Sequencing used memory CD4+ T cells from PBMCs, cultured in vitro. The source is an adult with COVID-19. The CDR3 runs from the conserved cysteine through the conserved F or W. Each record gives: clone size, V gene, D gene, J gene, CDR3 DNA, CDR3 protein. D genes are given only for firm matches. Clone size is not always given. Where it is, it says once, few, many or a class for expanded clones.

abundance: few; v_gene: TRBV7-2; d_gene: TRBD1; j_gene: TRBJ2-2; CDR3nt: TGTGCCAGCAGCTTGCCATGGACAGGGCGGAACACCGGGGAGCTGTTTTTT; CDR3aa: CASSLPWTGRNTGELFF
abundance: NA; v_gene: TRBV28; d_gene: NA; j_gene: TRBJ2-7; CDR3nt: TGTGCCAGCAGTCCTGGGACGGTCTCCTACGAGCAGTACTTC; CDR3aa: CASSPGTVSYEQYF
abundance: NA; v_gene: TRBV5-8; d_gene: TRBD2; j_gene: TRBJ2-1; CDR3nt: TGTGCCAGTACACTAGCGGGAGGGCCATTTGAGCAGTTCTTC; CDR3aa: CASTLAGGPFEQFF
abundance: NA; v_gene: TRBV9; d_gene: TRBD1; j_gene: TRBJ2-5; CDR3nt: TGTGCCAGCAGCCCGGGACAGCTCCAAGAGACCCAGTACTTC; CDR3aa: CASSPGQLQETQYF
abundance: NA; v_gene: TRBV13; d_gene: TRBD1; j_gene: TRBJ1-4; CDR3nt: TGTGCCAGCAAGGGGGTAACAGGGGGTAATGAAAAACTGTTTTTT; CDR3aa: CASKGVTGGNEKLFF
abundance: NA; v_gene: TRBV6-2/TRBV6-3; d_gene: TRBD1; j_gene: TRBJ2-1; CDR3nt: TGTGCCAGCAGCCTACAGGGGAGCTCCTACAATGAGCAGTTCTTC; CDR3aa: CASSLQGSSYNEQFF
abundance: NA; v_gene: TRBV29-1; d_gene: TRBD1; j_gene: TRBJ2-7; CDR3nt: TGCAGCGTTTACGAAGGGACAGGGAGTTACGAGCAGTACTTC; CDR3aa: CSVYEGTGSYEQYF
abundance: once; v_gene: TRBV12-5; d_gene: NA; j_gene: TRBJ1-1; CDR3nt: TGTGCTAGTGGTTTGGAGCTGGGCCGACCGACTTCAGCTTTCTTT; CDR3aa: CASGLELGRPTSAFF
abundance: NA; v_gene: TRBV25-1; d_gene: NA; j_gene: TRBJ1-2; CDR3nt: TGTGCCAGCAGTGTCGGACGCAGGTTCTACACCTTC; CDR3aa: CASSVGRRFYTF
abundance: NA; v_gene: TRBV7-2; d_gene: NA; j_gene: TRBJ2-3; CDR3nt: TGTGCCAGCAGCTTAGGGGGAATAGGTCCTAGCACAGATACGCAGTATTTT; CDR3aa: CASSLGGIGPSTDTQYF
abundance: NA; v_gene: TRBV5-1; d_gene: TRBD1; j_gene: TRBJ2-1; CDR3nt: TGCGCCAGCAGCTCAGTATGGGACAGACGCTACAATGAGCAGTTCTTC; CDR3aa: CASSSVWDRRYNEQFF
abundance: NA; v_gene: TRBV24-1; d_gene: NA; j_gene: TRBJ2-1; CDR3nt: TGTGCCACCAGTGATTTGTCGGGAAAATACAATGAGCAGTTCTTC; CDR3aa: CATSDLSGKYNEQFF
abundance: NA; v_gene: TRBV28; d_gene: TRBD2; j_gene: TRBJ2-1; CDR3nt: TGTGCCAGCAGCGATGGGACTAGCGGGAGAGGCTATGAGCAGTTCTTC; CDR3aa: CASSDGTSGRGYEQFF
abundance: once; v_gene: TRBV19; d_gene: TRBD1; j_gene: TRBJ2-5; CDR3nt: TGTGCCAGTAGTACCTACTACCGGGACAGGGGGCGGAGGGGGACCCAGTACTTC; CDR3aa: CASSTYYRDRGRRGTQYF
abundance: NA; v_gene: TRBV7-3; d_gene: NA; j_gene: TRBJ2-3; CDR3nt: TGTGCCAGCAGCACCTCTATAGAGGGAACAGATACGCAGTATTTT; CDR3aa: CASSTSIEGTDTQYF
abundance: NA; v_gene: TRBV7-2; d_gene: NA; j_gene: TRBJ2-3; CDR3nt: TGTGCCAGCAGCTTAGCGGCGTTTACGACAGATACGCAGTATTTT; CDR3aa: CASSLAAFTTDTQYF
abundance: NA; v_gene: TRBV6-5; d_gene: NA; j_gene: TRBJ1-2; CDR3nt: TGTGCCAGCAGTTATGGCTCTCTCGGGGACTATGGCTACACCTTC; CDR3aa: CASSYGSLGDYGYTF
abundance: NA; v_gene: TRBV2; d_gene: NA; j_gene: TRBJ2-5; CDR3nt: TGTGCCAGCAAAGCTGAAGAGACCCAGTACTTC; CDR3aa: CASKAEETQYF
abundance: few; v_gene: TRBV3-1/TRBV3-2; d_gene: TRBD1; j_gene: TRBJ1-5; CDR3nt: TGTGCCAGCAGCCAAGGGACAGGCTACCTCAATCAGCCCCAGCATTTT; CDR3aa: CASSQGTGYLNQPQHF
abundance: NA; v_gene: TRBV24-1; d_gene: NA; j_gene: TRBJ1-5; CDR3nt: TGTGCCACCAGTTCTTCAGTGGGGGGGCCCCAGCATTTT; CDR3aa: CATSSSVGGPQHF
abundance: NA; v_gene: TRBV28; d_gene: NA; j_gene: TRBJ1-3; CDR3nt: TGTGCCAGCAGTTTTATGGCCTATCGGGGTCGGGGACCTGGAAACACCATATATTTT; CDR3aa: CASSFMAYRGRGPGNTIYF
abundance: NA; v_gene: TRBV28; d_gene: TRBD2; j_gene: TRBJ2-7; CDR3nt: TGTGCCAGCAGTTTAGGCGGGAGGTTCCACGAGCAGTACTTC; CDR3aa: CASSLGGRFHEQYF
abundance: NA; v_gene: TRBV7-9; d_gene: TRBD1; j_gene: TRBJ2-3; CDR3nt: TGTGCCAGCAGCTCAGGAGGACAGGGGGCCACAGATACGCAGTATTTT; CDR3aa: CASSSGGQGATDTQYF
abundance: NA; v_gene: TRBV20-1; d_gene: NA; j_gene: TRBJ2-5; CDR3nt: TGCAGTGCTAGCAAAGAGACCCAGTACTTC; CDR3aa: CSASKETQYF
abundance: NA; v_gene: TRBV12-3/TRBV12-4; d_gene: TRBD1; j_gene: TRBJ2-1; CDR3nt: TGTGCCAGCAGTATGGGACAGGGAATGTCTCGGTTCTTC; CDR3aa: CASSMGQGMSRFF
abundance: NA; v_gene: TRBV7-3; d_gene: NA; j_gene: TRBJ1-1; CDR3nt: TGTGCCAGCAGCCCCACAGGGAAGGGCACTGAAGCTTTCTTT; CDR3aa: CASSPTGKGTEAFF
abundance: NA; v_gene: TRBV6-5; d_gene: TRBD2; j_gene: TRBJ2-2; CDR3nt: TGTGCCACCCAAGCTAGCGGCTACACCGGGGAGCTGTTTTTT; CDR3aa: CATQASGYTGELFF
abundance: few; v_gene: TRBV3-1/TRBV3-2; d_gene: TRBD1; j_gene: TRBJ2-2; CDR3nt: TGTGCCAGCAGAGGGACAGGGCGGGACACCGGGGAGCTGTTTTTT; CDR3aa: CASRGTGRDTGELFF
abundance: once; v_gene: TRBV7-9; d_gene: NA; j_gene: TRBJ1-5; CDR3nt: TGTGCCAGCAGCTTAGGTCAATCCGAGGGTAGCAATCAGCCCCAGCATTTT; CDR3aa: CASSLGQSEGSNQPQHF
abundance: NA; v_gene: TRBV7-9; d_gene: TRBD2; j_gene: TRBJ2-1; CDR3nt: TGTGCCAGCAGCTCCTCCGGGACTAACATCAATGAGCAGTTCTTC; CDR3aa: CASSSSGTNINEQFF
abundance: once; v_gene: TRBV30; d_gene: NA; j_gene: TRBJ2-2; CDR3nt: TGTGCCTGGAGTGTAGGCAGGCCCGGGGAGCTGTTTTTT; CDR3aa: CAWSVGRPGELFF
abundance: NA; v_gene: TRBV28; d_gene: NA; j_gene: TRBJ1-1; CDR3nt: TGTGCCAGCAGAACTACAGGGATCACTGAAGCTTTCTTT; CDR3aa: CASRTTGITEAFF
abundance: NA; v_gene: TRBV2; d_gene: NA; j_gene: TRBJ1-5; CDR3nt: TGTGCCAGCAGTGGCGCTATCGGGGGGGACCAGCCCCAGCATTTT; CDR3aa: CASSGAIGGDQPQHF
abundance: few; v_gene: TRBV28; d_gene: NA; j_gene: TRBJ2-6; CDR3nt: TGTGCCAGCAGTTTGAAGGAAGTTACTGGGGCCAACGTCCTGACTTTC; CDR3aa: CASSLKEVTGANVLTF
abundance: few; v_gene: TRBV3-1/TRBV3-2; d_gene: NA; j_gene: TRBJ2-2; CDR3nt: TGTGCCAGCAGCCAACACCCCCAGCGGAGGACCGGGGAGCTGTTTTTT; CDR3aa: CASSQHPQRRTGELFF
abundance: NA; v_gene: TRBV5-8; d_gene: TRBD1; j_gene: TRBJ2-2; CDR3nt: TGTGCCAGCAACGACCGGGACAGGGGCCAGGTCACCGGGGAGCTGTTTTTT; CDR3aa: CASNDRDRGQVTGELFF
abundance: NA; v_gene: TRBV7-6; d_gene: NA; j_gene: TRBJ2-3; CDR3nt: TGTGCCAGCAGCTTAGCGGTCAGGTCCCCCCCAGATACGCAGTATTTT; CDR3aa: CASSLAVRSPPDTQYF
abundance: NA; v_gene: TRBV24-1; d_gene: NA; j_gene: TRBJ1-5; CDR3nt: TGTGCCACCAGTGACGGGTATGGAAATCAGCCCCAGCATTTT; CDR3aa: CATSDGYGNQPQHF
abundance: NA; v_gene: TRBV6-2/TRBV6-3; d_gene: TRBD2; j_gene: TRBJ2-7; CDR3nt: TGTGCCAGCAGTTCCCCCTCGGGGGGCTACGAGCAGTACTTC; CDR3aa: CASSSPSGGYEQYF
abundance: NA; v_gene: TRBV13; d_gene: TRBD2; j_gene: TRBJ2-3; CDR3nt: TGTGCCAGCAGCCAAAGGTGGACTAGCGGGGGCGGGACAGATACGCAGTATTTT; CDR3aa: CASSQRWTSGGGTDTQYF
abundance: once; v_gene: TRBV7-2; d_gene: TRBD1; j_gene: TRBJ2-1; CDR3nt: TGTGCCAGCAGCTTAGTTTTCCCAGGGGGTTACAATGAGCAGTTCTTC; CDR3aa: CASSLVFPGGYNEQFF
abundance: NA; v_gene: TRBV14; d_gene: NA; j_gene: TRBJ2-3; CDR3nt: TGTGCCAGCAGCCAAATAGGGGAGACAGATACGCAGTATTTT; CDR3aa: CASSQIGETDTQYF
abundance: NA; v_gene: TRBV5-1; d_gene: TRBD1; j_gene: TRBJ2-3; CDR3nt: TGCGCCAGCAGCTCTAGACAGGGCGGCACAGATACGCAGTATTTT; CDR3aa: CASSSRQGGTDTQYF
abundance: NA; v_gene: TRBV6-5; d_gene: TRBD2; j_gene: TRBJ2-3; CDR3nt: TGTGCCAGTGGGCTAGCGGGGAGCACAGATACGCAGTATTTT; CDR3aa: CASGLAGSTDTQYF
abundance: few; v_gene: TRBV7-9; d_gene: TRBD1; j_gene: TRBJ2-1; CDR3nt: TGTGCCAGCAGCATGGGACAGAGCTCCTACAATGAGCAGTTCTTC; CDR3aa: CASSMGQSSYNEQFF
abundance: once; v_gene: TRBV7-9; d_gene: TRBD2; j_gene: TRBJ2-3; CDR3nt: TGTGCCAGCAGCCAGAGGGGAAAGCCTAGCGGGAGAATTATGGATACGCAGTATTTT; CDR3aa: CASSQRGKPSGRIMDTQYF
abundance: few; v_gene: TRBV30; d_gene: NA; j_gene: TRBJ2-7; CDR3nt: TGTGCCTGGAGCTCCTGGGACGGAGTCTCCTACGAGCAGTACTTC; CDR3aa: CAWSSWDGVSYEQYF
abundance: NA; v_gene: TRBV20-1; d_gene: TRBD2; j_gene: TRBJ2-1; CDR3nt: TGCAGTGCTAGGAGCGGGGATCAGTTCTTC; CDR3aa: CSARSGDQFF
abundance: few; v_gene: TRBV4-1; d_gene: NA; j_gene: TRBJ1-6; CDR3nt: TGCGCCAGCAGCCAAACCCCCCGTTCACCCCTCCACTTT; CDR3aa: CASSQTPRSPLHF
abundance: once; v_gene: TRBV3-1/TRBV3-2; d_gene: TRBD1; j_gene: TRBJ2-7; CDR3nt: TGTGCCAGCAGCCAAGATTCGGGGACAGGGGCCTACGAGCAGTACTTC; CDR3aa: CASSQDSGTGAYEQYF
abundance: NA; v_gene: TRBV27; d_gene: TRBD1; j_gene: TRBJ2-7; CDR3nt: TGTGCCAGTTCCGGACAGGGTAGCTACGAGCAGTACTTC; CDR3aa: CASSGQGSYEQYF
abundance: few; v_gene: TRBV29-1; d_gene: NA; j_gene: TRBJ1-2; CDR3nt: TGCAGCGTCGCCCACAGAGAAACAAACGGCTACACCTTC; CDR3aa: CSVAHRETNGYTF